This T cell receptor beta chain stems from a study of T cell responses to AZD1222 COVID-19 vaccine. The CDR3 runs 15 residues. Germline CDR1 SGHTA, CDR2 FQGNSA. V lost 2 bases to trimming and J lost 7 bases, with 15 bases between them. The protocol was immunoSEQ multiplex PCR, while the TCRdb copy is restricted to in-frame clones and leaves out a portion. The data show 100,000 to 130,000 clones, with about 90% seen just once and approximately 9.3% held by the top ten. Study-level points and caveats: Possibly, clonal diversity was underestimated; donors were largely white British and included more females. There were repertoire samples only from the period after the peak T cell response.

Concerning this clone: Its antigen is not known.

Pooling covered second doses at about 4 or about 12 weeks. This chain joins TRBV7-2 and TRBJ2-1; TRBD1 is a possible D gene (5 bases). Here the sequenced sample was peripheral blood, taken 28 days after the second AZD1222 dose. This sequence originates from an adult who received the AZD1222 COVID-19 vaccine. The CDR3 is CASSLSLVAGNEQFF. The CDR3 bases are TGTGCCAGCAGCTTAAGTCTAGTTGCAGGGAATGAGCAGTTCTTC.